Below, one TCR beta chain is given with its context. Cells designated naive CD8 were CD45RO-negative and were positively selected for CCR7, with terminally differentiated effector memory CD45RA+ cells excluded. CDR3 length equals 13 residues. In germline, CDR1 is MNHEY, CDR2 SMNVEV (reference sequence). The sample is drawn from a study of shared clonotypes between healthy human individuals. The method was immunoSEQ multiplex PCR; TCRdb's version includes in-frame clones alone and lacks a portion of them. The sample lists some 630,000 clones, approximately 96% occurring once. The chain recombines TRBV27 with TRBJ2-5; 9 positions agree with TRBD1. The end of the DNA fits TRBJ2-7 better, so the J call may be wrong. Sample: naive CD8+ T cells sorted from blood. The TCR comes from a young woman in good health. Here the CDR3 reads CASSTGGWGEQYF. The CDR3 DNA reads TGTGCCAGCAGTACAGGGGGCTGGGGCGAGCAGTACTTC.